These 22 T cell receptor beta chains originate from one sample sequenced in a study of blood T cells in healthy people across ages. The use of a sample-barcoded 5' primer and a J-beta primer mix characterized a second PCR of about 6 to 11 cycles. A single record per CDR3 protein comes from TCRdb applying MiXCR to the 5' RACE reads. The table lists around 1,900,000 distinct CDR3 sequences, approximately 40% of them singletons. The sequencing input was blood. Receptors originate from a human donor in good health.

This clonotype has only a few counts. CDR3: CASSLRLVATDTQYF. Here the CDR3 DNA reads TGTGCCAGCAGCTTACGACTAGTTGCCACAGATACGCAGTATTTT. The chain couples TRBV7-9 to TRBJ2-3; possibly TRBD2 for D (6 bases). CDR3 length: 15 residues. CDR1 and CDR2 from the germline V gene are SEHNR and FQNEAQ (reference sequence). V lost 2 bases and J lost 2, with 11 bases in between.

This chain connects TRBV5-1 to TRBJ1-4, with unresolved D. Germline V gene data show CDR1 as SGHRS and CDR2 as YFSETQ. V was pared by 2 bases and J by 5 bases, with 7 bases between. The CDR3 runs 13 residues. The CDR3: CASSFLGNEKLFF. The DNA for the CDR3 is TGCGCCAGCAGCTTCTTGGGAAATGAAAAACTGTTTTTT.

The chain has TRBV5-6 and TRBJ2-1; 8 bases agree with TRBD1. With V trimmed by 2 bases and J by 0 bases, 7 bases remained unmatched. The CDR3 contains 17 residues. Germline V gene lookup returns CDR1 SGHDT and CDR2 YYEEEE. This CDR3 reads CASSFRSGTGSYNEQFF. The CDR3, as DNA: TGTGCCAGCAGCTTCCGCTCCGGGACAGGCTCCTACAATGAGCAGTTCTTC.

This sequence joins TRBV4-2 and TRBJ1-1, with D unresolved. This CDR3 spans 14 amino acids. Germline V lookup: CDR1 LGHNA, CDR2 YNFKEQ. V was cut by 2 bases and J by 1 base, with 8 bases left in between. The CDR3 DNA reads TGTGCCAGCAGCCAAACAGACAAGAACACTGAAGCTTTCTTT. It specifies CASSQTDKNTEAFF.

This clonotype was seen a few times. V gene TRBV6-2 or TRBV6-3 combines with J gene TRBJ2-5; 7 nucleotides line up with TRBD2. CDR3 length: 15 amino acids. The germline V gene encodes CDR1 MNHEY and CDR2 SVGEGT. The V gene end was trimmed by 4 bases and the J gene end by 7 bases; junction bases not matched to a gene: 12. CDR3 bases: TGTGCCAGCAGTTCCCGGGACTACCTGCGAGGGACCCAGTACTTC. Amino acids: CASSSRDYLRGTQYF.

The chain has TRBV29-1 and TRBJ1-1; D gene unclear. Trimming shortened V by 5 bases and J by 10 bases, and 14 bases separated the two germline ends. CDR1 is SQVTM, CDR2 ANQGSEA, per germline. This CDR3 has 11 amino acids. In DNA, the CDR3 is TGCAGCGTTCCCACCGAAGGCTCAGCTTTCTTT. Its protein product is CSVPTEGSAFF.

This clonotype was seen more than once but under ten times. Its ends do not fully match the called genes, so a read error is possible. The rearrangement links TRBV4-2 to TRBJ2-3, with D possibly TRBD1 on 5 matching bases. Germline V CDR1 and CDR2: LGHNA, YNFKEQ. This CDR3 spans 18 amino acids. CDR3: CASSQGSLDKLSTDAQYF. The CDR3 DNA reads TGTGCCAGCAGCCAAGGATCCCTGGACAAACTTTCTACAGATGCGCAGTATTTT.

Regarding this clonotype: One end of the junction does not line up with germline, which may come from a read error. CDR3 region: CVSSLTGGPMGEQYF. The CDR3 nucleotides read TGTGTCAGCAGCTTAACGGGGGGGCCGATGGGCGAGCAGTACTTC. This chain links TRBV7-3 with TRBJ2-7; TRBD2 matches 8 bases. CDR3 size: 15 residues. Germline CDR1 is SGHTA and CDR2 is FQGTGA.

The gene calls are TRBV29-1 and TRBJ2-7, with D tentatively TRBD1 (6 bases). Germline-derived CDR1 and CDR2 are SQVTM and ANQGSEA. V lost 6 bases, J lost 3 bases, and 9 bases lay in between. This CDR3 has 11 residues. The CDR3 DNA follows: TGCAGCGTCGGGACACGCTACGAGCAGTACTTC. Its translation is CSVGTRYEQYF.

This clonotype was detected a few times. The chain uses TRBV7-8 and TRBJ2-1; D remains unclear. V was shortened by 2 bases and J by 8 bases, with 16 bases between the two germline ends. The CDR3 has 15 residues. Germline CDR1 and CDR2: SGHVS and FQNEAQ. CDR3 amino acids: CASSLIRVRMDEQFF. The CDR3 DNA reads TGTGCCAGCAGCTTAATTCGTGTCAGAATGGATGAGCAGTTCTTC.

This chain connects TRBV12-5 to TRBJ2-7; D might be TRBD2 (6 bases). This CDR3 has 13 residues. V was pared by 1 base and J by 2 bases, with 6 bases between. Germline values: CDR1 LGHNT, CDR2 FRNRAP. CDR3 amino acids: CASGLGLAYEQYF. CDR3 DNA: TGTGCTAGTGGTTTGGGACTAGCCTACGAGCAGTACTTC.

This clonotype was seen more than once but under ten times. The DNA for the CDR3 is TGCGCCAGCAGCCATGAGGGATCCTACAATGAGCAGTTCTTC. It codes for CASSHEGSYNEQFF. The chain has TRBV4-1 and TRBJ2-1; TRBD2 is a possible D gene (5 bases). Germline V gene sequence: CDR1 MGHRA, CDR2 YSYEKL. Deletions cut 3 bases from V and 1 base from J, with 7 bases between. This CDR3 is 14 amino acids long.

This chain uses TRBV4-3 with TRBJ1-2; D possibly corresponds to TRBD1 (5 bases). Trimming left V 0 bases short and J 4 bases short, with 18 bases between. Germline CDR1 is LGHNA and CDR2 is YSLEER. The CDR3 length is 17 residues. The CDR3 DNA follows: TGCGCCAGCAGCCAAGATCTCGGGGAGGGAGGGGTCTATGGCTACACCTTC. It yields the protein CASSQDLGEGGVYGYTF.

The chain links TRBV28 to TRBJ2-1, with 7 bases identical to TRBD2. The CDR3 has 14 amino acids. Germline V gives CDR1 MDHEN, CDR2 SYDVKM. Germline trimming cut 5 bases from V and 7 bases from J; bases unmatched to any gene: 8. CDR3 in amino acids: CASSRSGVDNEQFF. The CDR3 nucleotides are TGTGCCAGCAGTCGAAGCGGGGTCGATAATGAGCAGTTCTTC.

The chain combines TRBV5-1 with TRBJ2-1, with 8 bases fitting TRBD1. Germline lookup yields CDR1 SGHRS and CDR2 YFSETQ. The CDR3 is 21 residues long. With 0 bases clipped from V and 0 bases from J, the junction kept 17 bases outside the gene matches. CDR3: CASSLGVLGQEAPSSYNEQFF. The CDR3 region has the DNA TGCGCCAGCAGCTTGGGAGTTTTGGGACAGGAGGCACCGAGCTCCTACAATGAGCAGTTCTTC.

This clonotype occurred a few times. The genes are TRBV6-2 or TRBV6-3 and TRBJ2-7; D possibly corresponds to TRBD2 (6 bases). Germline CDR1 reads MNHEY; CDR2 reads SVGEGT. The V end was cut by 2 bases, the J end by 3 bases, with 11 bases between. The CDR3 runs to 14 residues. The CDR3 coding sequence is TGTGCCAGCAGTTACGGGGACTCCATCTACGAGCAGTACTTC. This codes for CASSYGDSIYEQYF.

The CDR3 loop is CASSPEVMGSYEQYF. CDR3 nucleotides: TGTGCCAGCTCACCAGAGGTTATGGGGTCCTACGAGCAGTACTTC. This chain connects TRBV18 to TRBJ2-7; D call uncertain. The CDR3 runs 15 residues. Germline values: CDR1 KGHSH, CDR2 LQKENI. Trimming removed 2 bases from V and 1 base from J, with 12 bases in between.

The chain has TRBV7-2 and TRBJ1-2; D not certain. Germline V gives CDR1 SGHTA, CDR2 FQGNSA. The CDR3 contains 14 residues. V lost 8 bases and J lost 3, with 16 bases in between. This CDR3 is CASLKAASDYGYTF. The CDR3 bases are TGTGCCAGCCTTAAGGCGGCGTCCGACTATGGCTACACCTTC.

This chain uses TRBV7-3 with TRBJ2-7; 7 nucleotides align to TRBD1. The CDR3 totals 15 residues. Germline assignment: CDR1 SGHTA and CDR2 FQGTGA. Trimming took 4 bases from V and 5 from J; bases not matched to a gene: 11. The CDR3 nucleotides read TGTGCCAGCAGCTCATTAACAGGGGAAAAAGACGAGCAGTACTTC. Translated, it gives CASSSLTGEKDEQYF.

Worth noting for this clonotype: This could be a read error, since a much larger clone is one nucleotide away. The chain carries TRBV9 and TRBJ1-1; unclear D gene. The CDR3 contains 12 residues. CDR1 and CDR2 from the germline V gene are SGDLS and YYNGEE. V lost 1 base, J lost 0 bases, and 1 base lay in between. The CDR3 DNA sequence: TGTGCCAGCAGCGTAATGAACACTGAAGCTTTCTTT. Protein sequence: CASSVMNTEAFF.

The chain is built from TRBV20-1 and TRBJ2-5, with a tentative D call TRBD2 (7 bases). Trimming took 5 bases from V and 5 from J, leaving 15 bases between them. This CDR3 has 13 residues. CDR1 and CDR2 (germline): DFQATT, SNEGSKA (reference sequence). CDR3 loop: CSAGGGAGETQYF. As DNA, the CDR3 is TGCAGTGCTGGGGGGGGGGCTGGGGAGACCCAGTACTTC.

The chain couples TRBV27 to TRBJ1-2; TRBD1 matches 7 bases. The CDR3 consists of 16 residues. V shed 0 bases, J shed 2 bases, and the junction held 6 bases outside the gene matches. The V gene's germline CDR1 is MNHEY and CDR2 SMNVEV (reference sequence). DNA of the CDR3: TGTGCCAGCAGTTTATCCGGACAGGTACAGAACTATGGCTACACCTTC. It specifies CASSLSGQVQNYGYTF.